These T cell receptor beta chains were read from a single sample in a study of control samples from healthy donors and cancer patients. Sequenced by immunoSEQ multiplex PCR; TCRdb stores in-frame clones only, minus some. The profile shows 150,000 to 200,000 clones, 90% to 95% of them singletons. The sequenced sample consisted of blood. The receptors come from a woman under 40 in good health. CDR3s include the opening cysteine and the closing phenylalanine or tryptophan. The order of the fields is V gene, clone size, J gene, D gene, CDR3 length, CDR3 DNA, CDR3 protein. D genes are given only for firm matches. A clone size is listed for some rows: how often the clone was seen (once, few, many), or a class if it is expanded.

TRBV18	.	TRBJ2-7	.	14	TGTGCCAGCTCCCCCGACACAGGGAACTACGAGCAGTACTTC	CASSPDTGNYEQYF
TRBV19	.	TRBJ1-1	TRBD1	14	TGTGCCAGTAGTATCGACAGGGGGCCCACTGAAGCTTTCTTT	CASSIDRGPTEAFF
TRBV2	.	TRBJ2-1	TRBD2	15	TGTGCCAGCAGTGGACTAGCGGATACCTACAATGAGCAGTTCTTC	CASSGLADTYNEQFF
TRBV7-8	.	TRBJ2-3	.	15	TGTGCCAGCAGCTTAGCGCAGGGGTACACAGATACGCAGTATTTT	CASSLAQGYTDTQYF
TRBV2	.	TRBJ2-1	.	16	TGTGCCAGCAGTGAAGAGGGGCGGGCGCCCTACAATGAGCAGTTCTTC	CASSEEGRAPYNEQFF
TRBV28	.	TRBJ2-1	.	15	TGTGCCAGCAGCCGCGGGGGCTTAGGATACAATGAGCAGTTCTTC	CASSRGGLGYNEQFF
TRBV28	.	TRBJ2-5	TRBD2	15	TGTGCCAGCAGTCCGGGACTAGCGGGATACGGGACCCAGTACTTC	CASSPGLAGYGTQYF
TRBV28	once	TRBJ1-2	.	15	TGTGCCAGCAGTCTGAGGGGAGGGGCGGACTATGGCTACACCTTC	CASSLRGGADYGYTF
TRBV12-3/TRBV12-4	.	TRBJ1-2	.	13	TGTGCCAGCAGTACAGGGAGAGACTATGGCTACACCTTC	CASSTGRDYGYTF
TRBV23-1	.	TRBJ1-6	.	16	TGCGCCAGCAGTCAATCCATTGACAGGAGGAATTCACCCCTCCACTTT	CASSQSIDRRNSPLHF
TRBV6-5	.	TRBJ1-3	.	15	TGTGCCAGCAGCATCCCAGGGGAGTCCGGAAACACCATATATTTT	CASSIPGESGNTIYF
TRBV10-3	.	TRBJ2-2	.	15	TGTGCCATCAGTGAGCGGGGGGCTCCGACGGGGGAGCTGTTTTTT	CAISERGAPTGELFF
TRBV7-9	few	TRBJ2-7	.	14	TGTGCCAGCAGCTTAGAAGGGAGGTCAGTCGAGCAGTACTTC	CASSLEGRSVEQYF
TRBV5-1	once	TRBJ2-3	TRBD2	15	TGCGCCAGCAGGAGACTAGCGGGGGGCGTAGATACGCAGTATTTT	CASRRLAGGVDTQYF
TRBV5-1	.	TRBJ1-3	TRBD1	14	TGCGCCAGCAGCAGAGACAGGGCCGGAAACACCATATATTTT	CASSRDRAGNTIYF
TRBV15	.	TRBJ2-2	.	21	TGTGCCACCAGCAGAGATCTGGTAGGGCGAGGGCTCAAGGAAAACACCGGGGAGCTGTTTTTT	CATSRDLVGRGLKENTGELFF
TRBV6-2/TRBV6-3	.	TRBJ2-3	TRBD2	19	TGTGCCAGCAGTTACCTAGAGTCTAGCGGGAGAGCTAGCACAGATACGCAGTATTTT	CASSYLESSGRASTDTQYF
TRBV18	.	TRBJ2-2	TRBD2	16	TGTGCCAGCTCCTCGAACGGACTAGCGGGGTCCGGGGAGCTGTTTTTT	CASSSNGLAGSGELFF
TRBV6-2/TRBV6-3	.	TRBJ2-7	TRBD2	15	TGTGCCAGCAGTTCTCGACTAGCGGGAGTCGGGGAGCAGTACTTC	CASSSRLAGVGEQYF
TRBV7-6	.	TRBJ2-3	TRBD1	16	TGTGCCAGCAGCTTAACCGGGACAGGGAACACAGATACGCAGTATTTT	CASSLTGTGNTDTQYF
TRBV28	.	TRBJ1-1	.	14	TGTGCCAGCAGTTTCGGGGGGCGGGGCACTGAAGCTTTCTTT	CASSFGGRGTEAFF
TRBV19	.	TRBJ1-5	.	14	TGTGCCAGTAGTATCCGGGCCCAGAATCAGCCCCAGCATTTT	CASSIRAQNQPQHF
TRBV4-1	.	TRBJ2-4	.	15	TGCGCCAGCAGCCCCTTAGGGCTAGCCAAAAACATTCAGTACTTC	CASSPLGLAKNIQYF
TRBV3-1/TRBV3-2	.	TRBJ2-3	.	14	TGTGCCAGCAGCCAAGGGGGGACCACAGATACGCAGTATTTT	CASSQGGTTDTQYF
TRBV6-4	.	TRBJ2-2	TRBD2	16	TGTGCCAGCAGTGACTCTGCGGGAGGGAACACCGGGGAGCTGTTTTTT	CASSDSAGGNTGELFF
TRBV7-9	.	TRBJ2-1	.	12	TGTGCCAGCAGCTTAGGTAGGAATGAGCAGTTCTTC	CASSLGRNEQFF
TRBV3-1/TRBV3-2	.	TRBJ1-4	TRBD1	17	TGTGCCAGCAGCCAAGATCTGTCGGGACAGGGGAAGGAGAAAACTGTTTTT	CASSQDLSGQGKEKTVF
TRBV18	.	TRBJ1-1	TRBD1	14	TGTGCCAGCTCACCTACGACAGGGGGCACTGAAGCTTTCTTT	CASSPTTGGTEAFF
TRBV25-1	few	TRBJ1-4	.	13	TGTGCCAGCAGTGAGGGGGGGCGCGAAAAACTGTTTTTT	CASSEGGREKLFF
TRBV5-1	.	TRBJ2-5	.	13	TGCGCCAGCAGCTTCAGGTACCAAGAGACCCAGTACTTC	CASSFRYQETQYF
TRBV5-1	.	TRBJ2-1	TRBD1	14	TGCGCCAGCAGCTTGATGGCCAGGGGGAATGAGCAGTTCTTC	CASSLMARGNEQFF
TRBV14	.	TRBJ1-5	.	15	TGTGCCAGCAGCCAAGATCGGGGGCGGAATCAGCCCCAGCATTTT	CASSQDRGRNQPQHF
TRBV6-5	.	TRBJ1-2	.	15	TGTGCCAGCAGTTTCAACTCCGGGACGGCCTATGGCTACACCTTC	CASSFNSGTAYGYTF
TRBV4-3	.	TRBJ1-1	.	15	TGCGCCAGCAGCCAAGGGTCAAGGGGTGTTACTGAAGCTTTCTTT	CASSQGSRGVTEAFF
TRBV28	.	TRBJ2-4	.	15	TGTGCCAGCAGTGACCCCAGGGGGGGCAAAAACATTCAGTACTTC	CASSDPRGGKNIQYF
TRBV15	.	TRBJ1-3	.	16	TGTGCCACCAGCAGAGATCCGCAGAGCTCTGGAAACACCATATATTTT	CATSRDPQSSGNTIYF
TRBV18	.	TRBJ1-2	.	14	TGTGCCAGCTCACCAAACGACAGCAACTATGGCTACACCTTC	CASSPNDSNYGYTF
TRBV11-3	.	TRBJ2-4	TRBD2	17	TGTGCCAGCAGCTTAGGAATGGGGAGGGGCGCCAAAAACATTCAGTACTTC	CASSLGMGRGAKNIQYF
TRBV24-1	.	TRBJ2-7	.	12	TGTGCCACCAGTGAACAGGGTTACGAGCAGTACTTC	CATSEQGYEQYF
TRBV19	.	TRBJ2-3	.	14	TGTGCCAGTAGTATAGGGAAGGGCACAGATACGCAGTATTTT	CASSIGKGTDTQYF
TRBV3-1/TRBV3-2	.	TRBJ1-1	.	16	TGTGCCAGCAGCCAAGGGGAGGCCCTAATGAACACTGAAGCTTTCTTT	CASSQGEALMNTEAFF
TRBV28	.	TRBJ2-7	TRBD2	17	TGTGCCAGCAGTCCTCTCCGGACTAGCGGGAGCTCCTACGAGCAGTACTTC	CASSPLRTSGSSYEQYF